These 32 T cell receptor beta chains share one sample of origin, sequenced in a study of T-cell reconstitution after alpha-beta-depleted transplantation in children. Preparation of the TCRbeta library was carried out with unique molecular identifiers. Using its own MiXCR run on the PCR reads, TCRdb lists one record per CDR3 protein. The table shows about 460,000 distinct CDR3 sequences, with 10% to 13% occurring only once. The source was PBMCs, collected before TCRalphabeta/CD19-depleted stem cell transplant. The origin of the receptors is a child aged 2-15 years with inherited bone marrow failure, due to receive a stem cell transplant.

This clonotype was detected many times. J is TRBJ2-1 and V is TRBV29-1; D is unclear. Trimming pared 4 bases from V and 2 bases from J, leaving 6 bases between. Germline CDR1 reads SQVTM; CDR2 reads ANQGSEA. The CDR3 extends over 12 amino acids. CDR3 in amino acids: CSVAAPYNEQFF. As DNA, the CDR3 is TGCAGCGTTGCCGCACCCTACAATGAGCAGTTCTTC.

This sequence joins TRBV20-1 and TRBJ2-2, with 7 nucleotides matching TRBD2. V gave up 1 base and J gave up 1 base; unmatched junction bases: 9. The CDR3 is 17 residues long. Germline CDR1 and CDR2: DFQATT and SNEGSKA (reference sequence). CDR3 region: CSARGGLGGRNTGELFF. The CDR3 coding sequence is TGCAGTGCTAGAGGGGGGTTGGGGGGGAGGAACACCGGGGAGCTGTTTTTT.

This clonotype was counted a few times. The gene calls are TRBV29-1 and TRBJ2-7, with D possibly matching TRBD1 (6 bases). The V and J ends lost 1 base and 2 bases respectively, with 18 bases between them. The germline V gene has CDR1 SQVTM and CDR2 ANQGSEA. This CDR3 is built from 16 residues. The CDR3 region is CSVEGMYTGSAYEQYF. The CDR3 DNA follows: TGCAGCGTTGAAGGGATGTATACAGGGAGTGCCTACGAGCAGTACTTC.

This clonotype was seen ten or more times. The gene calls are TRBV6-1 and TRBJ2-7; D not resolved. The V gene's germline CDR1 is MNHNS and CDR2 SASEGT. V shed 7 bases and J shed 0 bases, with 16 bases lying between them. There are 15 residues in the CDR3. The DNA of the CDR3 is TGTGCCAGCACCCTAAGTGGCGGAGACTCCTACGAGCAGTACTTC. Translation gives CASTLSGGDSYEQYF.

This clonotype was seen ten or more times. V and J are TRBV12-3 or TRBV12-4 and TRBJ2-1; possibly TRBD2 for D (6 bases). This CDR3 spans 11 amino acids. V lost 3 bases to trimming and J lost 10 bases, with 7 bases between them. As DNA, the CDR3 is TGTGCCAGCAGTTTCGGGAGAGAGCAGTTCTTC. Translation gives CASSFGREQFF.

The sample holds many counts of this clonotype. The chain joins TRBV27 to TRBJ2-7, with D maybe TRBD2 (5 bases). Germline CDR1 and CDR2: MNHEY and SMNVEV (reference sequence). Trimming took off 4 bases at V and 5 bases at J, with 21 bases between the two ends. This CDR3 is built from 16 residues. CDR3 in DNA: TGTGCCAGCAGTTCTGGCCCTGGTGGCGGGCAGCACGAGCAGTACTTC. Protein: CASSSGPGGGQHEQYF.

This clonotype was detected many times. The chain has TRBV12-3 or TRBV12-4 and TRBJ1-5; D is undetermined. The CDR3 runs to 14 residues. Trimming shortened V by 1 base and J by 3 bases, and 7 bases separated the two germline ends. The CDR3 coding sequence is TGTGCCAGCAGTTTAGGCGGGTACAATCAGCCCCAGCATTTT. Amino acids: CASSLGGYNQPQHF.

In this sample, this clonotype turned up many times. This chain uses TRBV20-1 with TRBJ2-1, with TRBD2 identical over 8 bases. The V segment lost 4 bases and the J segment 7 bases; nucleotides outside the gene matches: 12. The CDR3 has 15 residues. CDR1 and CDR2 from the germline V gene are DFQATT and SNEGSKA (reference sequence). The CDR3 protein is CSATLAGFASNEQFF. The CDR3 bases are TGCAGTGCTACCTTAGCGGGATTCGCCTCGAATGAGCAGTTCTTC.

Many counts were recorded for this clonotype. The genes are TRBV7-8 and TRBJ2-4, with TRBD1 matching 7 bases. V gave up 2 bases and J gave up 0 bases; unmatched junction bases: 4. Germline CDR1 is SGHVS and CDR2 is FQNEAQ. CDR3 length equals 16 residues. The CDR3: CASSLKQGLAKNIQYF. For the CDR3, the DNA is TGTGCCAGCAGCTTAAAACAGGGGTTAGCCAAAAACATTCAGTACTTC.

Of note for this clonotype: A much larger clone differs from this one at a single base, so this may be a read error. The rearrangement joins TRBV28 to TRBJ2-3, with no clear D. Germline V gives CDR1 MDHEN, CDR2 SYDVKM. The CDR3 contains 16 residues. The V end lost 6 bases, the J end lost 2 bases, and 18 bases lay between the germline ends. The CDR3: CASSPRMITTTDTQYF. DNA of the CDR3: TGTGCCAGCAGCCCCAGGATGATTACTACCACAGATACGCAGTATTTT.

The chain joins TRBV9 to TRBJ2-7; perhaps TRBD2 as D (6 bases). CDR1 and CDR2 (germline): SGDLS, YYNGEE. Between the trimmed V and J ends, which lost 4 bases and 2 bases, there was a span of 19 bases. This CDR3 has 16 residues. CDR3 nucleotides: TGTGCCAGCAGCCCCCGAGTCCCAGCGGGCCCCTACGAGCAGTACTTC. The encoded protein is CASSPRVPAGPYEQYF.

The chain combines TRBV19 with TRBJ2-2; D call uncertain. Germline V lookup: CDR1 LNHDA, CDR2 SQIVND (reference sequence). The CDR3 totals 14 residues. Trimming shortened V by 3 bases and J by 1 base, and 6 bases separated the two germline ends. CDR3 bases: TGTGCCAGTAGTATGGTAAAGAACACCGGGGAGCTGTTTTTT. It is translated as CASSMVKNTGELFF.

The CDR3 DNA reads as TGTGCCAGCAGCTCCACTAGCGTCCTTTTCGAGCAGTACTTC. Protein sequence: CASSSTSVLFEQYF. The chain employs TRBV27 and TRBJ2-7, with TRBD2 identical over 7 bases. The CDR3 is 14 residues long. Germline-derived CDR1 and CDR2 are MNHEY and SMNVEV (reference sequence). Trimming removed 6 bases from V and 6 bases from J; junction bases left unmatched: 11.

This clonotype has ten or more counts. This chain joins TRBV4-3 and TRBJ1-2, with D possibly TRBD1 on 6 matching bases. There are 16 residues in the CDR3. Germline CDR1 reads LGHNA; CDR2 reads YSLEER. Trimming took 0 bases from V and 5 from J, leaving 16 bases between them. The CDR3 DNA follows: TGCGCCAGCAGCCAAGATTTAGGCAGGGGAGGATATGGCTACACCTTC. Its translation: CASSQDLGRGGYGYTF.

Many counts were recorded for this clonotype. This chain connects TRBV3-1 to TRBJ2-1, with D possibly being TRBD2 (6 bases). From germline, CDR1 is LGHDT and CDR2 YNNKEL (reference sequence). The CDR3 has 15 residues. The ends were cut back, 7 bases at V and 3 bases at J, with 16 bases in the middle. In DNA form, the CDR3 reads TGTGCCAGCACTCCCCTGGAGGGCCTCTACAATGAGCAGTTCTTC. Its translation: CASTPLEGLYNEQFF.

The V and J genes are TRBV5-1 and TRBJ2-1, with TRBD2 identical over 7 bases. J was trimmed by 8 bases and V by 0 bases; bases with no gene match: 14. CDR3 length: 17 residues. Germline V gene lookup returns CDR1 SGHRS and CDR2 YFSETQ. The CDR3 protein is CASSLASGGPQVHEQFF. In nucleotides, the CDR3 is TGCGCCAGCAGCTTGGCTTCGGGGGGACCCCAAGTCCATGAGCAGTTCTTC.

This clonotype was seen many times. The chain uses TRBV6-2 or TRBV6-3 and TRBJ2-5; 8 bases agree with TRBD2. The CDR3 length is 13 residues. V gave up 10 bases and J gave up 3 bases; unmatched junction bases: 7. CDR1 is MNHEY, CDR2 SVGEGT, per germline. The CDR3 DNA is TGTGCCACCCTGGGACTAGTTGAAGAGACCCAGTACTTC. This encodes CATLGLVEETQYF.

This clonotype was seen ten or more times. The CDR3 bases are TGTGCCACCAGTGACTCTCGGACAGGGCGGGAGACCCAGTACTTC. Translating gives CATSDSRTGRETQYF. The gene calls are TRBV24-1 and TRBJ2-5; 8 nucleotides line up with TRBD1. V lost 4 bases and J lost 5; bases outside the gene matches: 8. CDR3 length equals 15 residues. Germline CDR1 reads KGHDR; CDR2 reads SFDVKD.

The chain combines TRBV5-1 with TRBJ2-5, with D possibly being TRBD1 or TRBD2 (7 bases each). The V end lost 3 bases, the J end lost 5 bases, and 17 bases lay between the germline ends. The CDR3 is 15 amino acids. Germline-derived CDR1 and CDR2 are SGHRS and YFSETQ. Written as DNA, the CDR3 is TGCGCCAGCAGCTACGCCCTCCAGGGGGGGGAGACCCAGTACTTC. It specifies CASSYALQGGETQYF.

This clonotype was found once. Possible read error: a much larger clone is one base away. The chain recombines TRBV28 with TRBJ1-5; 7 bases are a match to TRBD1. The trim removed 2 bases at V and 8 bases at J, leaving 9 bases unmatched. The CDR3 sequence is 15 residues long. CDR1 is MDHEN, CDR2 SYDVKM, per germline. For the CDR3, the DNA is TGTGCCAGCAGTTTAGAGGGGGCGAGGAATAAGCCCCAGCATTTT. Translation: CASSLEGARNKPQHF.

The table lists this clonotype with many counts. The V and J genes are TRBV4-3 and TRBJ2-7, with 14 bases lining up with TRBD2. CDR3 size: 17 residues. Losses at the gene ends were 3 bases for V and 0 bases for J; bases not matched to a gene: 4. CDR1 and CDR2 (germline): LGHNA, YSLEER. As DNA, the CDR3 is TGCGCCAGCAGCCATGGACTAGCGGGAGGCTTCTCCTACGAGCAGTACTTC. Its translation: CASSHGLAGGFSYEQYF.

For the CDR3, the DNA is TGTGCCAGCAGTTTGTTGCGGAGTAACACCGGGGAGCTGTTTTTT. Residues: CASSLLRSNTGELFF. The V call is TRBV6-2 or TRBV6-3, the J call TRBJ2-2; D remains unclear. This CDR3 is built from 15 residues. V lost 4 bases to trimming and J lost 2 bases, with 11 bases between them. CDR1 is MNHEY, CDR2 SVGEGT, per germline.

The rearrangement links TRBV20-1 to TRBJ2-3, with D perhaps being TRBD1 or TRBD2 (6 bases each). There are 16 residues in the CDR3. Germline lookup yields CDR1 DFQATT and CDR2 SNEGSKA (reference sequence). V shed 6 bases and J shed 0 bases, with 19 bases lying between them. The CDR3: CSASREGGVSTDTQYF. In nucleotides, the CDR3 is TGCAGTGCCTCCCGCGAGGGGGGCGTTAGCACAGATACGCAGTATTTT.

This clonotype came up many times. The rearrangement joins TRBV15 to TRBJ2-3; TRBD1 agrees at 7 bases. V trimming: 4 bases; J trimming: 2 bases; junction bases outside the gene matches: 9. The CDR3 is 16 amino acids. The germline V gene encodes CDR1 LNHNV and CDR2 YYDKDF (reference sequence). CDR3 loop: CATSTPDRPFTDTQYF. CDR3 in DNA: TGTGCCACCAGCACTCCGGACAGGCCTTTCACAGATACGCAGTATTTT.

There are a few counts of this clonotype. This chain joins TRBV15 and TRBJ2-2; the D gene is possibly TRBD2 (5 bases). Trimming removed 0 bases from V and 1 base from J, with 6 bases in between. The germline V gene encodes CDR1 LNHNV and CDR2 YYDKDF (reference sequence). This CDR3 is built from 15 residues. CDR3 nucleotide sequence: TGTGCCACCAGCAGAGATGCGGGGAACACCGGGGAGCTGTTTTTT. It is translated as CATSRDAGNTGELFF. Full variable domain (missing parts from reference TRBV15 and TRBJ2-2): DAMVIQNPRYQVTQFGKPVTLSCSQTLNHNVMYWYQQKSSQAPKLLFHYYDKDFNNEADTPDNFQSRRPNTSFCFLDIRSPGLGDTAMYLCATSRDAGNTGELFFGEGSRLTVL.

The V and J genes are TRBV4-3 and TRBJ2-2; 7 positions agree with TRBD2. Germline V gives CDR1 LGHNA, CDR2 YSLEER. V was clipped by 0 bases and J by 4 bases; unmatched bases: 8. The CDR3 runs to 17 residues. The CDR3 nucleotides are TGCGCCAGCAGCCAAGATTGGGTCAGGGAGGGCACCGGGGAGCTGTTTTTT. Protein: CASSQDWVREGTGELFF.

This clonotype has ten or more counts. The J gene is TRBJ1-1, the V gene TRBV28, with D uncertain. Trimming pared 3 bases from V and 0 bases from J, leaving 8 bases between. The CDR3 runs to 14 residues. The germline V gene encodes CDR1 MDHEN and CDR2 SYDVKM. CDR3 loop: CASSFTPVNTEAFF. CDR3 sequence (DNA): TGTGCCAGCAGTTTCACCCCCGTGAACACTGAAGCTTTCTTT.

This clonotype was seen many times. This chain connects TRBV4-3 to TRBJ2-3, with D possibly being TRBD1 or TRBD2 (6 bases each). Trimming took off 4 bases at V and 2 bases at J, with 19 bases between the two ends. The CDR3 extends over 17 amino acids. Per germline, CDR1 LGHNA and CDR2 YSLEER. CDR3 nucleotide sequence: TGCGCCAGCAGCCCGGAGGGGGAATCTAGCCCCACAGATACGCAGTATTTT. Amino acid sequence: CASSPEGESSPTDTQYF.

There are many counts of this clonotype. The chain employs TRBV18 and TRBJ1-2; D is uncertain. CDR3 size: 12 residues. The V and J ends lost 3 bases and 5 bases respectively, with 7 bases between them. CDR1 is KGHSH, CDR2 LQKENI, per germline. CDR3 nucleotide sequence: TGTGCCAGCTCACCCGACATATATGGCTACACCTTC. Translated: CASSPDIYGYTF.

This clonotype has at least ten counts. The V call is TRBV4-1, the J call TRBJ2-6; tentative D call: TRBD2 (6 bases). The CDR3 consists of 18 residues. Germline CDR1 is MGHRA and CDR2 is YSYEKL. V lost 2 bases to trimming and J lost 4 bases, with 18 bases between them. CDR3 region: CASSQLPGALLGANVLTF. Here the CDR3 DNA reads TGCGCCAGCAGCCAATTACCGGGAGCTTTACTAGGGGCCAACGTCCTGACTTTC.

This clonotype was seen many times. V is TRBV9 and J is TRBJ2-7; 8 bases match TRBD1. The CDR3 runs to 14 residues. CDR1 SGDLS and CDR2 YYNGEE come from the germline V gene. The V segment lost 3 bases and the J segment 2 bases; nucleotides outside the gene matches: 4. The CDR3 DNA reads TGTGCCAGCAGCGCCACAGGGGGACCCTACGAGCAGTACTTC. As protein: CASSATGGPYEQYF.

This clonotype was observed a handful of times. The J gene is TRBJ2-2, the V gene TRBV4-2, with TRBD1 as a possible D gene (7 bases). V dropped 0 bases and J dropped 7 bases, with 12 bases sitting between them. This CDR3 has 15 residues. Germline V gene data show CDR1 as LGHNA and CDR2 as YNFKEQ. The CDR3 spells CASSQDPGGGGELFF. CDR3 sequence (DNA): TGTGCCAGCAGCCAAGACCCAGGGGGAGGCGGGGAGCTGTTTTTT.